Below are 6 T cell receptor beta chains sequenced from a single sample in a study of T cell responses to AZD1222 COVID-19 vaccine. Assay used: immunoSEQ multiplex PCR; TCRdb lists only in-frame clones, some missing. The sample lists around 200,000 clones; 93% were seen once. The sample consisted of peripheral blood, taken on day 0 of AZD1222 vaccination. The receptor source for this set is an adult in good health.

In nucleotides, the CDR3 is TGTGCCAGCAGCTCCCCCGGGACAGGAGTAAATACGCAGTATTTT. Translating gives CASSSPGTGVNTQYF. The chain carries TRBV7-2 and TRBJ2-3, with 8 bases identical to TRBD1. The CDR3 totals 15 residues. CDR1 is SGHTA and CDR2 is FQGNSA in the germline V gene. The V and J ends lost 4 bases and 7 bases, in that order; junction bases with no gene match: 10.

The genes are TRBV10-1 and TRBJ1-1; D is unresolved. V was shortened by 8 bases and J by 3 bases, with 13 bases between the two germline ends. The CDR3 extends over 13 amino acids. Per germline, CDR1 WNHNN and CDR2 SYGVQD (reference sequence). CDR3: CASRVGRDTEAFF. CDR3 coding DNA: TGCGCCAGCCGGGTGGGGAGGGACACTGAAGCTTTCTTT.

CDR3 DNA: TGTGCCAGCAGCCAAAAACACACTGAAGCTTTCTTT. This sequence encodes CASSQKHTEAFF. The J gene is TRBJ1-1, the V gene TRBV16; no firm D call. Trimming stripped 2 bases from V and 3 bases from J, with 4 bases between. CDR3 size: 12 residues. CDR1 KGHSY and CDR2 FQNENV come from the germline V gene.

This clone was counted between two and nine times. V and J are TRBV5-1 and TRBJ1-2; a weak D match, TRBD1 (5 bases). V was trimmed by 0 bases and J by 1 base, leaving 22 bases between them. The CDR3 runs to 19 residues. Germline V gene lookup returns CDR1 SGHRS and CDR2 YFSETQ. CDR3 DNA sequence: TGCGCCAGCAGCTTGGATGGGGGGAGAGGGGCCGGCGTTAACTATGGCTACACCTTC. Protein sequence: CASSLDGGRGAGVNYGYTF.

The chain is built from TRBV6-1 and TRBJ1-2, with D perhaps TRBD1 (6 bases). CDR1 and CDR2 (germline): MNHNS, SASEGT. V lost 2 bases to trimming and J lost 7 bases, with 23 bases between them. The CDR3 contains 17 residues. Written as DNA, the CDR3 is TGTGCCAGCAGTGAATGGCCTTCTGGGACACGGAGGTCTGGCTACACCTTC. Protein: CASSEWPSGTRRSGYTF.

The chain is built from TRBV9 and TRBJ1-1, with unresolved D. CDR3 length: 14 amino acids. V was shortened by 3 bases and J by 5 bases, with 14 bases between the two germline ends. Germline loops: CDR1 SGDLS, CDR2 YYNGEE. The CDR3 spells CASSAQAAGTEAFF. The CDR3 nucleotides read TGTGCCAGCAGCGCGCAGGCCGCGGGGACTGAAGCTTTCTTT.